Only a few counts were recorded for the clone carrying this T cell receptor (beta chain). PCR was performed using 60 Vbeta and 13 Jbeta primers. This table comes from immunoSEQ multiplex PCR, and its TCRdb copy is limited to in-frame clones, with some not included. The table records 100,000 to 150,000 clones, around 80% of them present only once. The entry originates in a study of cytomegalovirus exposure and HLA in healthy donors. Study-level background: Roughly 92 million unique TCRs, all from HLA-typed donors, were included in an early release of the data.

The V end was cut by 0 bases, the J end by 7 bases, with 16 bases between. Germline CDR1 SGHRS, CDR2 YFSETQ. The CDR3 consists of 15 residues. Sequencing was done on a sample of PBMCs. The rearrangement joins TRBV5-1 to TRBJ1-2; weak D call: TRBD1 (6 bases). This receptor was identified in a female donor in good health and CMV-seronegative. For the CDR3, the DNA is TGCGCCAGCAGCTTGGATGGGACACTCTGGGGTGGCTACACCTTC. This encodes CASSLDGTLWGGYTF.